The present T cell receptor (beta chain) was sequenced within a study of cytomegalovirus exposure and HLA in healthy donors (dated by TCRdb to about 2017). At the level of the whole study: An earlier analysis of 587 of the donors reported 250 to 300 Gb of sequence data and 120 million or so unique TCR beta sequences from some 180 million T cells. Donor age, sex, ethnicity and CMV serostatus were compiled together with the repertoire data. In a later analysis, previously published TCR beta repertoires from about 670 donors were re-analyzed and high-resolution HLA genotyping was added so that TCR occurrence patterns could be studied. The number of donors typed differed by locus, with about 629-630 for A, B, C, DRB1 and DQB1, around 520 for DQA1, 600 to 610 for DPA1, and some 440 for DPB1. An early release that covered fewer than 800 HLA-typed donors contained approximately 300 gigabases of sequencing data and 70 million to 100 million unique TCR sequences. Among about 390 genotyped donors of the cohort, an average of roughly 240,000 unique TCR beta nucleotide sequences were sequenced per donor, about a sixth of them non-productive. Rather than using new phenotypic data, the later analysis identified candidate immune exposures from TCR beta sequences and from how often those sequences occurred across donors. Besides the first cohort of some 670 subjects, a separate validation cohort made up of 120 different subjects was used. The study was designed to test whether signatures of past pathogen exposure could be identified by cataloging public T cell receptors. Every repertoire in the discovery cohort had been generated on one and the same sequencing platform. A later genetic analysis took genome-wide SNP genotypes for about 55% of the 666 donors and used that subset as a discovery cohort. Four or five DR-DQ haplotypes were handled as single units for association and clustering because linkage in the cohort was strong. Of the approximately 400 genotyped donors, 80% to 90% were placed in the genetic ancestry cluster associated with self-reported Caucasian donors. The T cell repertoires of several hundred subjects were profiled by immunosequencing and related to cytomegalovirus serostatus. To predict cytomegalovirus infection status, the study combined high-throughput TCR immunosequencing, statistical association of individual TCRs with disease status, and machine learning. Class I and class II HLA loci were covered by the typing at four-digit resolution. An earlier analysis of fewer than 750 of the donors used high-throughput TCR beta sequencing to judge whether each TCR beta V gene segment behaved as functional or pseudogenic. Beyond this particular receptor, the publication reports: When HLA alleles, especially DR and DQ, strongly co-occurred, attributing TCR associations to individual alleles was difficult. While some public TCRs were present in many individuals, most TCR sequences turned up only very rarely across donors. In a later analysis, several top co-occurrence clusters were reported to appear linked to parvovirus B19, influenza, CMV and Epstein-Barr virus. The cohort was sequenced for TCR beta chains only, and without alpha or paired-chain data the features that could be detected were limited. Broadly in line with IMGT annotations, most TCR beta V segments showed up in productive rearrangements about 87% or about 30% of the time in an earlier analysis of a few hundred of the donors. Three of the identified cytomegalovirus-associated TCR beta chains were confirmed in vitro to be specific for cytomegalovirus antigens. A further reported finding was that TCR beta sequences accurately predicted the HLA-A and HLA-B alleles for most subjects in the first cohort. The classifier was reported to diagnose cytomegalovirus status with high specificity and sensitivity in both the original and validation cohorts. Roughly 15 rarely observed V segments, including chromosome 9 orphons, were excluded from the earlier analysis of a few hundred of the donors because counts were too low. HLA typing was unavailable for some donors at each locus, so association tests used only the typed subset. A later analysis found that HLA-associated TCR beta chains were more clonally expanded and had lower generation probabilities than equally common non-associated chains. In a later analysis, the rate of TCR association differed among HLA loci, with DRB1 alleles having the most associated TCRs and HLA-C alleles having the fewest. Immune exposure information for the cohort was limited to CMV serostatus. A later genetic analysis reported fewer N-insertions in productive TCRs among donors in an Asian-associated ancestry cluster than the roughly 690-donor mean. Roughly uniform sequencing depth across donors was assumed in presence/absence analyses, although this assumption may not hold. It was suggested by the authors that the approach could potentially be generalized to other disease states and immunological phenotypes. A cluster of highly shared sequence variants was judged likely to be a technical artifact of the sequencing pipeline. At a false discovery rate of 0.05, a later analysis linked approximately 18,000 TCR beta sequences to specific HLA alleles. Most CMV-associated TCR beta chains appeared to be HLA-restricted in a later analysis, and the HLA associations seemed to be driven largely by CMV exposure. Linkage disequilibrium might explain the correlated functional status among segregating V segments, but an unknown experimental factor could not be ruled out. Some IMGT-functional V segments, including TRBV6-2 and TRBV6-3, could not be distinguished by the 87-base-pair reads and were therefore excluded. A later genetic analysis associated a missense DCLRE1C variant with V-gene and J-gene trimming of TCR beta chains, and an independent cohort replicated the association. The study listed around 160 TCR beta chains as associated with cytomegalovirus.

Library prep was done by the immunoSEQ multiplex PCR assay. The multiplex PCR relied on a mix of 60 forward primers for TCR Vbeta segments and 13 reverse primers for TCR Jbeta segments. Amplification of the CDR3 region of rearranged TCR beta genes was performed with a multiplex PCR assay on genomic DNA. On the Illumina HiSeq System, the amplified TCR beta libraries were sequenced as 87-base-pair reads. The paper's data handling went like this. Across the 670 or so repertoires, a later analysis counted tens of millions of unique TCR beta chains, roughly 11 million of which were shared by at least two donors. Raw reads were error-corrected and collapsed into unique sequences with a nearest-neighbor algorithm that merged closely related sequences to remove PCR and sequencing errors. To assign V, D and J gene segments, CDR3 sequences were aligned to IMGT reference sequences. For a sequence to be retained, at least a six-nucleotide match to both a V gene segment and a J gene segment was required. Rearrangements were called productive when the CDR3 lacked stop codons and stayed in frame with V and J; all others were non-productive. Following IMGT convention, CDR3 was defined as the stretch from the second conserved V-encoded cysteine up to the conserved J-encoded phenylalanine. The earlier analysis of about 590 of the donors excluded sequences that lacked an unambiguous match to a single V gene segment. In an earlier analysis of around 590 of the donors, a V segment was called functional when productive rearrangements were above 56.7%, and segregating when the standard deviation between donors exceeded 5%. A statistical classification framework was built to diagnose cytomegalovirus status from the catalog of TCR beta chain sequences. In a later analysis, V and J genes were assigned by comparing TCR nucleotide sequences against IMGT/GENE-DB human TR gene sequences. A later analysis assigned CDR3 sequences and most-parsimonious VDJ recombination scenarios with the TCRdist pipeline. A later analysis defined each TCR beta chain by its CDR3 amino acid sequence plus V-gene family, and excluded reads lacking a unique V-gene family. A later analysis removed several hundred highly shared, low-generation-probability nucleotide sequences to deal with suspected cross-contamination and a sequencing artifact. In a later analysis, a clonal expansion index was calculated for each public chain from normalized within-repertoire ranks of inferred template counts. In a later analysis, generation probabilities were computed using a VDJ recombination model fitted to out-of-frame rearrangements, and the results were checked against IGoR. In a later analysis, TCR-TCR, TCR-HLA and TCR-CMV co-occurrence was scored with hypergeometric tests, and a repertoire-size bias correction was applied to TCR pairs. In a later analysis, false discovery rates were estimated by permuting HLA or CMV assignments 20 times. In a later analysis, co-occurring TCRs were grouped with DBSCAN, and TCRdist sequence similarity was added when clustering was performed within HLA-allele-positive subsets. Repertoires with fewer than 30,000 or more than 120,000 public chains were left out of co-occurrence clustering, as were a handful of repertoires with anomalous nucleotide sharing. TCRdb took this table from immuneACCESS and kept in-frame rearrangements with V and J called. Such tables lack part of the clones; where checked against another copy, unresolved V genes explain under half of the gap, and the rest is unexplained. For V, J and clone size, that table is used; D and trimming come from the DNA. The sample table contains just over 85,000 clones; only one count was recorded for around three quarters of them. About 3.1% of the sample comes from the top ten.

Concerning this clone: The specificity of this receptor is unknown. Nothing much larger sits one base from this clone, and base qualities are not available.

The CDR3, cysteine through phenylalanine, is 14 amino acids long. The read is trimmed to its CDR3 DNA, 42 bases read in frame from base 1. CDR1 and CDR2 were assigned from the germline V gene as MNHNS and SASEGT. Trimming removed 6 bases from V and 2 bases from J; the gene matches leave 3 bases unexplained. In total, fewer than 750 healthy bone marrow donors made up the cohort. Cohort members were all nominally healthy when sampled, although unrecorded immune exposures were likely present. The donor tested CMV seronegative, placing the donor among the roughly 340 seronegative members of the cohort. Each donor provided a peripheral blood sample, and peripheral blood mononuclear cells were used for TCR beta sequencing. Genomic DNA was extracted from the blood cell samples with the Qiagen DNeasy Blood Extraction Kit.

The chain is assembled from TRBV6-1 and TRBJ1-5, with 8 junctional bases fitting TRBD1. This receptor was taken from a man aged 40-50 years in good health and CMV-seronegative. Sequencing was done on a sample of PBMCs. The CDR3 in this case is CASRQDRGNQPQHF. In nucleotide form, the sequence is TGTGCCAGCAGGCAGGACAGGGGCAATCAGCCCCAGCATTTT.